This T cell receptor beta chain was retrieved from a study of control samples from healthy donors and cancer patients. Sequencing was performed with immunoSEQ multiplex PCR; in TCRdb, only in-frame clones are kept and a portion is missing. The sample yields about 190,000 clones, 90% to 95% seen once. This CDR3 is built from 14 residues. The germline CDR1 and CDR2 sequences are SGHAT and FQNNGV. Unmatched junction bases numbered 9, after V lost 6 bases and J lost 9 bases. Specimen: blood. The clonotype originates from a young man in good health. The rearrangement uses TRBV11-2 and TRBJ2-4; TRBD1 agrees at 9 bases. Here the CDR3 DNA reads TGTGCCAGCAGTTACGGGACAGGGAGAGCCATTCAGTACTTC. It codes for CASSYGTGRAIQYF.